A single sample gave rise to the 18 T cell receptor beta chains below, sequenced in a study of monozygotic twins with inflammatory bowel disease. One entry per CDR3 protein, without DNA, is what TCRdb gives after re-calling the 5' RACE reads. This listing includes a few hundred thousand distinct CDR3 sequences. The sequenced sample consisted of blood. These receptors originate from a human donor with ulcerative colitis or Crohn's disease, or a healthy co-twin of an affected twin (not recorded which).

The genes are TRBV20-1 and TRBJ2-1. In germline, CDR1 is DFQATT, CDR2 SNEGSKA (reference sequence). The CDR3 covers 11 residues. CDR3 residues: CSGFHQNEQFF.

Here the CDR3 reads CASSPARELNQPQHF. The V call is TRBV18, the J call TRBJ1-5; the D call of TRBD1 rests on TCRdb alone, since no DNA is present to check it. Germline V lookup: CDR1 KGHSH, CDR2 LQKENI. CDR3 length: 15 residues.

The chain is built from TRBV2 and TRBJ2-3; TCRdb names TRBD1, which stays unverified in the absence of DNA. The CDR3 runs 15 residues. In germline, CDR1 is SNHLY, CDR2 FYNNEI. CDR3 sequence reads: CASSVGQENTDTQYF.

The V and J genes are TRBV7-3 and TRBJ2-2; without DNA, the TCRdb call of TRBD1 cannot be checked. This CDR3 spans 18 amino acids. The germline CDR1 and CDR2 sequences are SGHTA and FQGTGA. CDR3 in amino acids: CASSLMARVPGDTGELFF.

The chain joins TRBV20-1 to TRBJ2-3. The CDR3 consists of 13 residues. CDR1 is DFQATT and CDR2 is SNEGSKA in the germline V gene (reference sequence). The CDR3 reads CSASTRSTDTQYF.

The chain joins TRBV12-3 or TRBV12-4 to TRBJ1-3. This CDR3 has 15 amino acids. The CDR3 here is CASSLFGNSGNTIYF.

The CDR3 here is CASSQGAVMNTEAFF. This chain joins TRBV4-2 and TRBJ1-1; TCRdb reports TRBD1, a call that lacks DNA to check it against. CDR1 and CDR2 (germline): LGHNA, YNFKEQ. The CDR3 is made up of 15 amino acids.

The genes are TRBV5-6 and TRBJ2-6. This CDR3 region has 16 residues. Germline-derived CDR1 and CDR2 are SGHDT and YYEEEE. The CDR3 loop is CASSLTQFTGANVLTF.

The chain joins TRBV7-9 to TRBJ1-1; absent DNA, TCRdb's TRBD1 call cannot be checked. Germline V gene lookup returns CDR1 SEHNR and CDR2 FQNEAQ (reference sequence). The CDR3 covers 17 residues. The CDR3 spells CASSSAGANLIGTEAFF.

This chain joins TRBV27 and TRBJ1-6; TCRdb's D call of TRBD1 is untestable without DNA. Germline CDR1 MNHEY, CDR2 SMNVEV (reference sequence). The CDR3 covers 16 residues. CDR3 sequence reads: CASSHRQGAKNSPLHF.

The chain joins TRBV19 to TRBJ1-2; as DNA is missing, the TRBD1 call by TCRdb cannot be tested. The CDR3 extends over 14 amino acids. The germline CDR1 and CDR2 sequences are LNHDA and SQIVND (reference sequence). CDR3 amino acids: CASSPGAWYYGYTF.

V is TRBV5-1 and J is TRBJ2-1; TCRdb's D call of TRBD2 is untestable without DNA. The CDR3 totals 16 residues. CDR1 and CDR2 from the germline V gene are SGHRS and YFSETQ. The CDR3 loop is CASSLKAGPHYNEQFF.

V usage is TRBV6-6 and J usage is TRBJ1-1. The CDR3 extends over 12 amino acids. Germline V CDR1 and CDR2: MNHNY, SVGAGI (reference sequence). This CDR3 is CASGDTYTEAFF.

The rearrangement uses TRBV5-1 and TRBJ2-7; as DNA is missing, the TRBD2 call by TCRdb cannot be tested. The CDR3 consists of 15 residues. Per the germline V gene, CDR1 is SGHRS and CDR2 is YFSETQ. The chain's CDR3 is CASSLGNSGVYEQYF.

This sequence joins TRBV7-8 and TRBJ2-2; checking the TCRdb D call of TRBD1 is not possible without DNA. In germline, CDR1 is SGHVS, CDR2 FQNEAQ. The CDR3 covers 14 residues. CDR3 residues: CASSLTGLTGELFF. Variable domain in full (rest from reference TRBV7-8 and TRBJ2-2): GAGVSQSPRYKVAKRGQDVALRCDPISGHVSLFWYQQALGQGPEFLTYFQNEAQLDKSGLPSDRFFAERPEGSVSTLKIQRTQQEDSAVYLCASSLTGLTGELFFGEGSRLTVL.

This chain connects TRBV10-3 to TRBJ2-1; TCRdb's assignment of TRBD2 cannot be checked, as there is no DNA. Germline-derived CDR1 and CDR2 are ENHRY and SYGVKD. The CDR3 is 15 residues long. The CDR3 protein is CAISDRTSGGNEQFF.

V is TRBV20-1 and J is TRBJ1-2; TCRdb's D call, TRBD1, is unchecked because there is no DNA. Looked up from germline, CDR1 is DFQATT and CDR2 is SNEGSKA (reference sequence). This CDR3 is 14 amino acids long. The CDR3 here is CSAPAGVASYGYTF.

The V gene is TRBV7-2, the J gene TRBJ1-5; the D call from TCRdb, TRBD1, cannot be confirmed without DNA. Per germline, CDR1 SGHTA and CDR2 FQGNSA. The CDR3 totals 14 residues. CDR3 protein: CASSDRGGNQPQHF.